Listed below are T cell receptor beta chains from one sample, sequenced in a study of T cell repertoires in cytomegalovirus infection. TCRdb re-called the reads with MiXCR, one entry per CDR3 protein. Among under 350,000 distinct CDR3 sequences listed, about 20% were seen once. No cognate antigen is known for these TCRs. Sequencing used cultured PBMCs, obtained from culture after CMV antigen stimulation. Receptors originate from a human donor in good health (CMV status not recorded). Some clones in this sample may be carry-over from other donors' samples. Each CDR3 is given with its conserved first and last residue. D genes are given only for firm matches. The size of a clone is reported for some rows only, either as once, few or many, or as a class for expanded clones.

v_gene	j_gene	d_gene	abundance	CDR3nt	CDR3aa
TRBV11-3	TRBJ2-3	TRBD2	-	TGTGCCAGCAGCTCCTATGTCGTAGCGGGAGAGGGGTATTTT	CASSSYVVAGEGYF
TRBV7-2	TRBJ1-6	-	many	TGTGCCAGCAGTACAGGGTTTGATATCCACTTT	CASSTGFDIHF
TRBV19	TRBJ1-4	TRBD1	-	TGTGCCAGTAGTGGACAGGGGAAATTAACTAATGAAAAACTGTTTTTT	CASSGQGKLTNEKLFF
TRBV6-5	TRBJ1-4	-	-	TGTGCCAGCAGTTACGGGGGGGATAATGAAAAACTGTTTTTT	CASSYGGDNEKLFF
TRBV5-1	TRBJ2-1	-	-	TGCGCCAGCAGCTTGGACCTAGGTTATGTAAACAATGAGCAGTTCTTC	CASSLDLGYVNNEQFF
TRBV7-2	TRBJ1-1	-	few	TGTGCCAGCGCCTCGTGGGGGGCTAGAGGCACTGAAGCTTTCTTT	CASASWGARGTEAFF
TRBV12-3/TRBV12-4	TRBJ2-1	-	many	TGTGCCAGCAGTCCCTCCGGGAATGAGCAGTTCTTC	CASSPSGNEQFF
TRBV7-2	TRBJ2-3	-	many	TGTGCCAGCAGCTTGAGCAGTGACATGGGGTATACGCAGTATTTT	CASSLSSDMGYTQYF
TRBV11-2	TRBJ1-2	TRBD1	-	TGTGCCAGCAGCTTTTCACCGGGACAGGGGAACTATGGCTACACCTTC	CASSFSPGQGNYGYTF
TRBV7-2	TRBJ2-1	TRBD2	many	TGTGCCAGCAGCTCGTCGGGAGGGCCAAATGAGCAGTTCTTC	CASSSSGGPNEQFF
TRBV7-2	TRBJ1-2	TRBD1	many	TGTGCCAGCAGCTTAGATGGAGGGGGCTACTATGGCTACACCTTC	CASSLDGGGYYGYTF
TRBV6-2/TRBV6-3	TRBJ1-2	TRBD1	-	TGTGCCAGCAGCAAGGACCGGGACAGGGGGCTGAGTGGCTACACCTTC	CASSKDRDRGLSGYTF
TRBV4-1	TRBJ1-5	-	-	TGCGCCAGCGGGAATAATCAGCCCCAGCATTTT	CASGNNQPQHF
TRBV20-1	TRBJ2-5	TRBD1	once	TGCAGTGTGCCAACAGGGGAAGAGACCCAGTACTTC	CSVPTGEETQYF
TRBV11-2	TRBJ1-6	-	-	TGTGCCAGCAGCCCGACCCGGAGCGAGAGTTCACCCCTCCACTTT	CASSPTRSESSPLHF
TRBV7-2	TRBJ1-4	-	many	TGTGCCAGCAGTCGCGGCGGGCAAAGAGATGAAAAACTGTTTTTT	CASSRGGQRDEKLFF
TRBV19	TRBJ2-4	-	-	TGTGCCAGTAGTATAGCGGGAGTGAACATTCAGTACTTC	CASSIAGVNIQYF
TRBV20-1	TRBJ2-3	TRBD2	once	TGCAGTGCTAGCGGGACAGCCCTTACTAGCGGGAGCCCAGATACGCAGTATTTT	CSASGTALTSGSPDTQYF
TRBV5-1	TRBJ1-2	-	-	TGCGCCAGCAGCTCGGCCACAGCTAACTATGGCTACACCTTC	CASSSATANYGYTF
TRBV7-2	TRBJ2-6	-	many	TGTGCCAGCAGCCTTGACATGGCTGGGGCCAACGTCCTGACTTTC	CASSLDMAGANVLTF
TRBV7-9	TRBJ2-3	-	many	TGTGCCAGCAGCTTAAAAAGAGCGAGGGGGAGGGCCGTAGATACGCAGTATTTT	CASSLKRARGRAVDTQYF
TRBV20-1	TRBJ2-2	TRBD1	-	TGCAGTGCTATCGGACAGGGAGCTACGGCGAACACCGGGGAGCTGTTTTTT	CSAIGQGATANTGELFF
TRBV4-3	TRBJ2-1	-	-	TGCGCCAGCAGCCAATCTCTTGGGGGAGTGTCCTACAATGAGCAGTTCTTC	CASSQSLGGVSYNEQFF
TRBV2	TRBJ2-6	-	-	TGTGCCAGCATCCTAGGGTCTGGGGCCAACGTCCTGACTTTC	CASILGSGANVLTF
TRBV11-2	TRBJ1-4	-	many	TGTGCCAGCAGCTTAGGGACAGTTAATGAAAAACTGTTTTTT	CASSLGTVNEKLFF
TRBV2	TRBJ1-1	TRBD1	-	TGTGCCAGCAGGACCCGAGGACAGGGGGCGCGTGGCACTGAAGCTTTCTTT	CASRTRGQGARGTEAFF